A single sample gave rise to the 14 T cell receptor beta chains below, sequenced in a study of blood T cell repertoires in COVID-19. Sequencing was performed with immunoSEQ multiplex PCR; in TCRdb, only in-frame clones are kept and a portion is missing. The table lists about 200,000 clones, more than 70% of them singletons, with 2.8% in the top ten. Material: peripheral blood. These receptors came from a woman older than 75 with active or convalescent COVID-19.

V is TRBV9 and J is TRBJ2-1; TRBD1 is a possible D gene (6 bases). Germline CDR1 is SGDLS and CDR2 is YYNGEE. V lost 4 bases to trimming and J lost 0 bases, with 14 bases between them. CDR3 length: 16 amino acids. This CDR3 reads CASSLPGASSYNEQFF. CDR3 bases: TGTGCCAGCAGCCTCCCAGGGGCGAGCTCCTACAATGAGCAGTTCTTC.

The V call is TRBV15, the J call TRBJ2-3; D unclear. Germline CDR1 LNHNV, CDR2 YYDKDF (reference sequence). V was trimmed by 1 base and J by 1 base, leaving 12 bases between them. There are 16 residues in the CDR3. The CDR3 coding sequence is TGTGCCACCAGCAGAGGGAGAGGCGGAGGCACAGATACGCAGTATTTT. It codes for CATSRGRGGGTDTQYF. Full variable domain (missing parts from reference TRBV15 and TRBJ2-3): DAMVIQNPRYQVTQFGKPVTLSCSQTLNHNVMYWYQQKSSQAPKLLFHYYDKDFNNEADTPDNFQSRRPNTSFCFLDIRSPGLGDTAMYLCATSRGRGGGTDTQYFGPGTRLTVL.

J is TRBJ1-5 and V is TRBV27; a weak D match, TRBD1 (5 bases). The CDR3 is 15 amino acids. Trimming took off 6 bases at V and 1 base at J, with 13 bases between the two ends. Germline CDR1 and CDR2: MNHEY and SMNVEV (reference sequence). The CDR3 DNA sequence: TGTGCCAGCAGGCCGGGACTGATCAGCAATCAGCCCCAGCATTTT. Amino acids: CASRPGLISNQPQHF.

The chain recombines TRBV5-8 with TRBJ2-4; TRBD1 might be the D (6 bases). The CDR3 consists of 17 residues. Trimming pared 3 bases from V and 6 bases from J, leaving 22 bases between. Germline loops: CDR1 SGHTS, CDR2 YDEGEE. CDR3 DNA: TGTGCCAGCAGCTGGGGACATAAACAGGGATCAAGAAACATTCAGTACTTC. It yields the protein CASSWGHKQGSRNIQYF. Together with reference TRBV5-8 and TRBJ2-4, the CDR3 gives the full variable domain: EAGVTQSPTHLIKTRGQQATLRCSPISGHTSVYWYQQALGLGLQFLLWYDEGEERNRGNFPPRFSGRQFPNYSSELNVNALELEDSALYLCASSWGHKQGSRNIQYFGAGTRLSVL.

The chain links TRBV18 to TRBJ2-7; 9 nucleotides agree with TRBD1. The CDR3 length is 16 residues. V lost 5 bases and J lost 4; bases outside the gene matches: 12. Germline V CDR1 and CDR2: KGHSH, LQKENI. The CDR3 coding sequence is TGTGCCAGCTCAAATTTACCGGGACAGGGTTCTTACGAGCAGTACTTC. Amino acid sequence: CASSNLPGQGSYEQYF.

The gene calls are TRBV4-3 and TRBJ2-5, with 9 bases aligning to TRBD1. Germline CDR1 and CDR2: LGHNA and YSLEER. This CDR3 contains 15 residues. Losses at the gene ends were 1 base for V and 4 bases for J; bases not matched to a gene: 4. CDR3 sequence (DNA): TGCGCCAGCAGCCAAGCTGACAGGGGGTCAGAGACCCAGTACTTC. Amino acids: CASSQADRGSETQYF.

This chain connects TRBV7-9 to TRBJ2-1; 9 nucleotides line up with TRBD1. Germline trimming cut 5 bases from V and 1 base from J; bases unmatched to any gene: 3. The CDR3 is 15 residues long. CDR1 SEHNR and CDR2 FQNEAQ come from the germline V gene (reference sequence). DNA of the CDR3: TGTGCCAGCAGCAGGGGGACAGGGTCCTACAATGAGCAGTTCTTC. Translating gives CASSRGTGSYNEQFF. The full variable domain, rest sourced from reference TRBV7-9 and TRBJ2-1, is DTGVSQNPRHKITKRGQNVTFRCDPISEHNRLYWYRQTLGQGPEFLTYFQNEAQLEKSRLLSDRFSAERPKGSFSTLEIQRTEQGDSAMYLCASSRGTGSYNEQFFGPGTRLTVL.

The chain links TRBV28 to TRBJ2-7; maybe TRBD1 (5 bases). The ends were cut back, 6 bases at V and 3 bases at J, with 12 bases in the middle. In germline, CDR1 is MDHEN, CDR2 SYDVKM. This CDR3 is 13 amino acids long. CDR3 region: CASRRSGNYEQYF. The CDR3 DNA follows: TGTGCCAGCAGGAGATCAGGGAACTACGAGCAGTACTTC.

The rearrangement joins TRBV9 to TRBJ2-5, with 9 bases matching TRBD2. Per the germline V gene, CDR1 is SGDLS and CDR2 is YYNGEE. Trimming cost V 0 bases and J 2 bases; bases outside gene matches: 5. The CDR3 contains 16 residues. This CDR3 is CASSVAAGGEQETQYF. The CDR3 DNA follows: TGTGCCAGCAGCGTAGCCGCGGGGGGGGAACAAGAGACCCAGTACTTC.

This clone was seen a handful of times. The chain joins TRBV4-3 to TRBJ1-2; 8 nucleotides agree with TRBD1. This CDR3 contains 15 residues. V lost 0 bases, J lost 6 bases, and 6 bases stayed unmatched. CDR1 and CDR2 from the germline V gene are LGHNA and YSLEER. CDR3 in DNA: TGCGCCAGCAGCCAAGAAGGAGGACAGGGCAATGGCTACACCTTC. It encodes CASSQEGGQGNGYTF.

The CDR3 spells CASRSGQGANYGYTF. DNA for the CDR3: TGTGCCAGCAGAAGCGGACAGGGGGCCAACTATGGCTACACCTTC. The gene calls are TRBV6-5 and TRBJ1-2, with 11 positions matching TRBD1. Germline CDR1 MNHEY, CDR2 SVGAGI. J was trimmed by 2 bases and V by 6 bases; bases with no gene match: 5. This CDR3 is 15 amino acids long.

V is TRBV4-1 and J is TRBJ2-3, with D maybe TRBD1 (6 bases). Between the trimmed V and J ends, which lost 0 bases and 0 bases, there was a span of 13 bases. The CDR3 covers 17 residues. The germline V gene encodes CDR1 MGHRA and CDR2 YSYEKL. The CDR3 here is CASSQDLRDKSTDTQYF. CDR3 in DNA: TGCGCCAGCAGCCAAGATCTTCGGGACAAGAGCACAGATACGCAGTATTTT.

The V call is TRBV29-1, the J call TRBJ2-3; D might be TRBD1 (5 bases). Per the germline V gene, CDR1 is SQVTM and CDR2 is ANQGSEA. Deletions cut 4 bases from V and 4 bases from J, with 15 bases between. This CDR3 has 14 residues. The DNA of the CDR3 is TGCAGCGTTGTCGGCGGCCAGGGCCCAGATACGCAGTATTTT. It specifies CSVVGGQGPDTQYF.

The rearrangement links TRBV19 to TRBJ2-1, with D perhaps TRBD2 (7 bases). CDR3 length: 20 residues. The germline V gene encodes CDR1 LNHDA and CDR2 SQIVND (reference sequence). Trimming stripped 3 bases from V and 0 bases from J, with 24 bases between. This chain's CDR3 is CASSIRGSGGARGSYNEQFF. The CDR3 coding sequence is TGTGCCAGTAGTATTCGAGGGTCTGGGGGGGCGCGAGGCTCCTACAATGAGCAGTTCTTC.